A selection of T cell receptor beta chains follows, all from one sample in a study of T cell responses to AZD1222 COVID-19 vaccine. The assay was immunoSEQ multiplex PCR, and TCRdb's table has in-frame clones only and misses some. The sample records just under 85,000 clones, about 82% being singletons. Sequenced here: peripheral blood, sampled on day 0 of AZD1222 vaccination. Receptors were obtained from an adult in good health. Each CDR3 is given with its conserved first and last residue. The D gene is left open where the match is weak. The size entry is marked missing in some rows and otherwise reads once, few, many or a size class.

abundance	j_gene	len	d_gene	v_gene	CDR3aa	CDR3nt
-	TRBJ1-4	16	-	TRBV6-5	CASSYRTPGGSEKLFF	TGTGCCAGCAGTTACCGGACCCCCGGGGGCAGTGAAAAACTGTTTTTT
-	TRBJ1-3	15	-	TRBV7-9	CASSSYRSSGNTIYF	TGTGCCAGCAGCTCGTACCGGAGCTCTGGAAACACCATATATTTT
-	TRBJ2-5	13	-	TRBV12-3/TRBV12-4	CASSFPPQETQYF	TGTGCCAGCAGTTTCCCTCCCCAAGAGACCCAGTACTTC
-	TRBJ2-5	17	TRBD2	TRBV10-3	CATGTSGGRVSQETQYF	TGTGCCACCGGGACTAGCGGGGGAAGGGTCTCCCAAGAGACCCAGTACTTC
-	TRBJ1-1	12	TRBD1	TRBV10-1	CASTLTGAEAFF	TGCGCCAGCACCCTGACAGGGGCTGAAGCTTTCTTT
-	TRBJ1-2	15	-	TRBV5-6	CASSSPGRSIYGYTF	TGTGCCAGCAGCTCTCCGGGACGCTCAATTTATGGCTACACCTTC
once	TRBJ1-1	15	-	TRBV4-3	CASSQDFSGTTEAFF	TGCGCCAGCAGCCAAGATTTCTCGGGGACCACTGAAGCTTTCTTT
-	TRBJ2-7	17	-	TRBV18	CASSPRGVRGSTYEQYF	TGTGCCAGCTCACCCAGGGGGGTGAGGGGGTCTACCTACGAGCAGTACTTC
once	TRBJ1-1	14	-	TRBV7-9	CASSLTVMATEAFF	TGTGCCAGCAGCTTGACAGTGATGGCCACTGAAGCTTTCTTT
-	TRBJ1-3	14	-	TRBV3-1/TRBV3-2	CASSHFVAGNTIYF	TGTGCCAGCAGCCACTTCGTGGCTGGAAACACCATATATTTT
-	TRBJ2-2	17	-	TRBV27	CASSFQFRPTNTGELFF	TGTGCCAGCAGTTTTCAGTTCCGGCCCACGAACACCGGGGAGCTGTTTTTT
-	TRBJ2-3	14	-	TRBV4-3	CASSRTAVEDTQYF	TGCGCCAGCAGCCGAACAGCGGTTGAGGATACGCAGTATTTT
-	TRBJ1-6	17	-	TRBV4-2	CASSQDGQARPNSPLHF	TGTGCCAGCAGCCAAGACGGACAAGCGAGGCCCAATTCACCCCTCCACTTT
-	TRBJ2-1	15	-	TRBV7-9	CASSPTRSSYNEQFF	TGTGCCAGCAGCCCGACGAGGAGCTCCTACAATGAGCAGTTCTTC
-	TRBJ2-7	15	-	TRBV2	CASSESSDGTYEQYF	TGTGCCAGCAGTGAAAGTAGCGATGGGACCTACGAGCAGTACTTC
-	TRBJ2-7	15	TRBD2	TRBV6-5	CASSSQAGGTYEQYF	TGTGCCAGCAGTTCTCAAGCGGGAGGCACCTACGAGCAGTACTTC
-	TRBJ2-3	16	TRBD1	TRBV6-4	CASSDSFQGGTDTQYF	TGTGCCAGCAGTGACTCTTTCCAGGGGGGCACAGATACGCAGTATTTT
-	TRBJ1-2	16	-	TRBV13	CASSLNPGRGAIGYTF	TGTGCCAGCAGCCTCAACCCAGGGAGGGGCGCGATTGGCTACACCTTC
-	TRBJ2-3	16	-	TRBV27	CASTSGGGRETDTQYF	TGTGCCAGCACCTCAGGGGGCGGGAGGGAGACAGATACGCAGTATTTT
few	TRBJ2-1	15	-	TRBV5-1	CASSLRGLLYNEQFF	TGCGCCAGCAGCTTGAGAGGACTACTCTACAATGAGCAGTTCTTC
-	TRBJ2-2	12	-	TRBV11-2	CASSGGAGELFF	TGTGCCAGCAGCGGGGGGGCTGGGGAGCTGTTTTTT
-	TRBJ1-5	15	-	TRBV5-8	CASSSPLDRNQPQHF	TGTGCCAGCAGCTCCCCCTTAGATCGCAATCAGCCCCAGCATTTT